This T cell receptor (beta chain) originates from a study of T-cell reconstitution after alpha-beta-depleted transplantation in children. Trimming cost V 4 bases and J 0 bases, with 15 bases left between them. The CDR3 is 17 amino acids. Germline assignment: CDR1 LNHNV and CDR2 YYDKDF (reference sequence). TCRbeta library preparation incorporated unique molecular identifiers. TCRdb fed the PCR reads into MiXCR, producing one record per CDR3 protein. Of hundreds of thousands of distinct CDR3 sequences listed, roughly 15% are singletons. This clonotype has more than one count but fewer than ten. This TCR came from a human donor who donated a stem cell graft to a child with acute myeloid leukemia. This material consisted of PBMCs from the stem cell graft donor, taken from the stem cell graft. The V call is TRBV15, the J call TRBJ2-2; D is uncertain. CDR3 nucleotide sequence: TGTGCCACCAGCAAGGGCCCCCGGGCGGCGAACACCGGGGAGCTGTTTTTT. Its translation is CATSKGPRAANTGELFF.